This T cell receptor beta chain was sequenced for a study of OX40 agonist ivuxolimab in advanced cancers. Points from the study as a whole: CD8+ T cells were the subset that, on average, had more expanded clones than CD4+.

Deletions cut 7 bases from V and 6 bases from J, with 13 bases between. The length of the CDR3 is 14 residues. Germline assignment: CDR1 SGHAT and CDR2 FQNNGV. Regarding this clone: Antigen unknown.

Profiled with immunoSEQ multiplex PCR; TCRdb holds only in-frame clones, not every one. The sample holds some 62,000 clones, 91% seen once. This sequence originates from an adult with an advanced solid tumor such as melanoma, head and neck, liver or kidney cancer. The specimen was CD4+ or CD8+ T cells sorted from blood, collected in a trial of the OX40 agonist ivuxolimab. The chain links TRBV11-2 to TRBJ1-6; D is possibly TRBD1 (6 bases). This CDR3 is CASTVQGFNSPLHF. The CDR3 DNA reads TGTGCCAGCACGGTACAGGGTTTTAATTCACCCCTCCACTTT.